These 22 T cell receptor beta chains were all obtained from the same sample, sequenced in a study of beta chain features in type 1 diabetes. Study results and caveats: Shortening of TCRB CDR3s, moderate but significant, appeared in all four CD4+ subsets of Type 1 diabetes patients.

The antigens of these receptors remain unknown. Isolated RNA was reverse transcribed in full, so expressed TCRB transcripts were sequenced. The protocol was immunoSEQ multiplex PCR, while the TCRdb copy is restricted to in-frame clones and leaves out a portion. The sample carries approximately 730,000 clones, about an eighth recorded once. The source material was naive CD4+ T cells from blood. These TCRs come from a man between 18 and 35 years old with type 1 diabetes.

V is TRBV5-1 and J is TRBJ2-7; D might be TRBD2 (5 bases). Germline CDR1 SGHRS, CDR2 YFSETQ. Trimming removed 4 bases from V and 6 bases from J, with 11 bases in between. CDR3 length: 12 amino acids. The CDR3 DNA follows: TGCGCCAGCAGCGAGGCCGGGGTCGAGCAGTACTTC. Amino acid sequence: CASSEAGVEQYF.

The CDR3 DNA reads TGTGCCAGTAGTCGCAGGGAAAACATTCAGTACTTC. This sequence encodes CASSRRENIQYF. J is TRBJ2-4 and V is TRBV19, with D perhaps matching TRBD1 (5 bases). V lost 5 bases and J lost 5, with 7 bases in between. Germline CDR1 and CDR2: LNHDA and SQIVND (reference sequence). The CDR3 has 12 amino acids.

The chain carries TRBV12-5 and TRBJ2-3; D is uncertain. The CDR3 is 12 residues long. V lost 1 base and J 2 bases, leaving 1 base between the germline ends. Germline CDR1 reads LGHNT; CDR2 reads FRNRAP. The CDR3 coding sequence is TGTGCTAGTGGTTTGGCCACAGATACGCAGTATTTT. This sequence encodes CASGLATDTQYF.

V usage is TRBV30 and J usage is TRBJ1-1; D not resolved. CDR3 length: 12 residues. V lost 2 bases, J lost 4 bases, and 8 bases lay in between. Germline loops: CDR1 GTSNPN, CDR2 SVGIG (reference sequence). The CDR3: CAWSSWTTEAFF. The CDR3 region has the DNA TGTGCCTGGAGTTCCTGGACCACTGAAGCTTTCTTT. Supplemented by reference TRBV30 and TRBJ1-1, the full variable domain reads SQTIHQWPATLVQPVGSPLSLECTVEGTSNPNLYWYRQAAGRGLQLLFYSVGIGQISSEVPQNLSASRPQDRQFILSSKKLLLSDSGFYLCAWSSWTTEAFFGQGTRLTVV.

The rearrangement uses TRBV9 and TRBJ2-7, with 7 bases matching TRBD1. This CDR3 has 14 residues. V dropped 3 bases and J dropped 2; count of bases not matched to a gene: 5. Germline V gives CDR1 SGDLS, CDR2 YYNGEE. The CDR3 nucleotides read TGTGCCAGCAGCGCTGAACAGGGGCCCTACGAGCAGTACTTC. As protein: CASSAEQGPYEQYF.

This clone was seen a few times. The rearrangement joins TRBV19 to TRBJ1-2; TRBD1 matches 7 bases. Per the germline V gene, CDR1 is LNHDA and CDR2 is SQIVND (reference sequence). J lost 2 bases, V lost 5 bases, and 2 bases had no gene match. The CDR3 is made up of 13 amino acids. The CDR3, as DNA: TGTGCCAGTAGTTCGGACAGGAACTATGGCTACACCTTC. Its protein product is CASSSDRNYGYTF.

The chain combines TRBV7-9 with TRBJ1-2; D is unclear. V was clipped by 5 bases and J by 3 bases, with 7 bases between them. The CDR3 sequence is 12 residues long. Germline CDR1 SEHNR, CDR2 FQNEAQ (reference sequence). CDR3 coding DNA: TGTGCCAGCAGCCAAGCGGACTATGGCTACACCTTC. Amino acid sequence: CASSQADYGYTF.

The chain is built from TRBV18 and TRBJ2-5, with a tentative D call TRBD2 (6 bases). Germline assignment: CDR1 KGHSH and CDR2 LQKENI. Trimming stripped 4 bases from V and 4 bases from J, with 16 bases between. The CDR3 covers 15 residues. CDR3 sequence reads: CASSRAPGLVETQYF. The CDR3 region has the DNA TGTGCCAGCTCACGGGCACCGGGACTTGTAGAGACCCAGTACTTC. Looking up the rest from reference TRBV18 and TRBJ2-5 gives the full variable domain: NAGVMQNPRHLVRRRGQEARLRCSPMKGHSHVYWYRQLPEEGLKFMVYLQKENIIDESGMPKERFSAEFPKEGPSILRIQQVVRGDSAAYFCASSRAPGLVETQYFGPGTRLLVL.

CDR3 region: CASSPGTGGYTF. The CDR3 DNA sequence: TGCGCCAGCAGTCCCGGGACAGGGGGCTACACCTTC. The chain links TRBV5-1 to TRBJ1-2; 9 bases align to TRBD1. This CDR3 spans 12 amino acids. Germline assignment: CDR1 SGHRS and CDR2 YFSETQ. Unmatched junction bases numbered 4, after V lost 5 bases and J lost 8 bases.

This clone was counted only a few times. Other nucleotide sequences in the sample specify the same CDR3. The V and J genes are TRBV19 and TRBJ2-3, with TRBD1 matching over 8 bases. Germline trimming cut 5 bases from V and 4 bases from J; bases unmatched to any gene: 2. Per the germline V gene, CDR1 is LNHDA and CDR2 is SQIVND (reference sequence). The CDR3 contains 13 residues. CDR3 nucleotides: TGTGCCAGTAGTTCACAGGGGGCAGATACGCAGTATTTT. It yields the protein CASSSQGADTQYF.

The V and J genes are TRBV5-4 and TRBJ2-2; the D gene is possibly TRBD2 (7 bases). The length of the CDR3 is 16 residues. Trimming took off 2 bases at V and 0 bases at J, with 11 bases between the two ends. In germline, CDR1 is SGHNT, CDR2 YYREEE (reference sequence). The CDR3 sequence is CASSFGGGSNTGELFF. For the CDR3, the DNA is TGTGCCAGCAGCTTCGGCGGGGGCTCGAACACCGGGGAGCTGTTTTTT.

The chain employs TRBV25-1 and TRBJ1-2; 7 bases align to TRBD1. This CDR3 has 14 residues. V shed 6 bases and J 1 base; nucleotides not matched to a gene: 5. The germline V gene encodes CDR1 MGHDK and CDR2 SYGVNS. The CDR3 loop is CASSKTGFNYGYTF. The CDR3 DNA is TGTGCCAGCAGCAAGACAGGGTTTAACTATGGCTACACCTTC.

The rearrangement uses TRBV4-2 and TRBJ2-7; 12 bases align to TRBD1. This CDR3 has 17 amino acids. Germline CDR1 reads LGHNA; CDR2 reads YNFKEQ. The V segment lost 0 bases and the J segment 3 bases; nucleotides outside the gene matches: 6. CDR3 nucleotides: TGTGCCAGCAGCCAAGATGGGACAGGGGGCTCGGGCTACGAGCAGTACTTC. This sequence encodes CASSQDGTGGSGYEQYF.

CDR3 bases: TGTGCCAGCACCCGGGACCCGAACACTGAAGCTTTCTTT. Protein: CASTRDPNTEAFF. The chain carries TRBV6-5 and TRBJ1-1; maybe TRBD1 (5 bases). CDR1 MNHEY and CDR2 SVGAGI come from the germline V gene. Trimming stripped 7 bases from V and 1 base from J, with 10 bases between. CDR3 length: 13 amino acids.

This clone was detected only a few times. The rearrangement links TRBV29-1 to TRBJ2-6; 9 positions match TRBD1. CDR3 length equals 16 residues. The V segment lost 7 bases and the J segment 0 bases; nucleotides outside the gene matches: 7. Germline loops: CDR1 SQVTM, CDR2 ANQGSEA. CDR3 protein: CSATGTGSSGANVLTF. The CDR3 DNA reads TGCAGCGCGACCGGGACAGGGAGCTCTGGGGCCAACGTCCTGACTTTC. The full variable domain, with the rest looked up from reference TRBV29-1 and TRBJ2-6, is SAVISQKPSRDICQRGTSLTIQCQVDSQVTMMFWYRQQPGQSLTLIATANQGSEATYESGFVIDKFPISRPNLTFSTLTVSNMSPEDSSIYLCSATGTGSSGANVLTFGAGSRLTVL.

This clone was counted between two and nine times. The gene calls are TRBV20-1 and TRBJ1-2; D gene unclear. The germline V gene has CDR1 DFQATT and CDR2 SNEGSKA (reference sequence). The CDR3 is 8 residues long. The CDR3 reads CRTAGYTF. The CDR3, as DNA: TGCAGGACCGCTGGCTACACCTTC.

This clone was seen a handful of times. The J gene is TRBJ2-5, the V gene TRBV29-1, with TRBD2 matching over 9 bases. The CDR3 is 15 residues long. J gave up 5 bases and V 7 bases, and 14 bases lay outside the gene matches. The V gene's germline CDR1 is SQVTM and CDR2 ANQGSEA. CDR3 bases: TGCAGCGCCCTAGGCGGCGGGGGGGCATTGGAGACCCAGTACTTC. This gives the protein CSALGGGGALETQYF.

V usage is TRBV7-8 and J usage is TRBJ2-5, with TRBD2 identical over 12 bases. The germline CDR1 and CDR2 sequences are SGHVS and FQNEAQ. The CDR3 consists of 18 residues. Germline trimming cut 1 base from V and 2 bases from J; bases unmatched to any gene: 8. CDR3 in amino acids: CASSLEASGGAWQETQYF. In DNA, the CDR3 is TGTGCCAGCAGCTTAGAGGCTAGCGGGGGGGCGTGGCAAGAGACCCAGTACTTC. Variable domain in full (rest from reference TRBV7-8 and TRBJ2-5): GAGVSQSPRYKVAKRGQDVALRCDPISGHVSLFWYQQALGQGPEFLTYFQNEAQLDKSGLPSDRFFAERPEGSVSTLKIQRTQQEDSAVYLCASSLEASGGAWQETQYFGPGTRLLVL.

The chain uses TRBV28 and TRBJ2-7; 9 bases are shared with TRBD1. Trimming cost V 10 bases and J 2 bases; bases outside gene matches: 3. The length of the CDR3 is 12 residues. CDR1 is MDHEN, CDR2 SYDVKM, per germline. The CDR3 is CATWTGAYEQYF. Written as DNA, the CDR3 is TGTGCCACTTGGACAGGGGCCTACGAGCAGTACTTC.

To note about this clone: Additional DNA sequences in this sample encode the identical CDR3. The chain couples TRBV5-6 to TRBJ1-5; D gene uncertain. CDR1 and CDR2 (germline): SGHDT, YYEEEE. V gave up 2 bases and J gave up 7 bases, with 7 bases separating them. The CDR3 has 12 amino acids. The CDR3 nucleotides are TGTGCCAGCAGCTTATCTGACCAGCCCCAGCATTTT. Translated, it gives CASSLSDQPQHF.

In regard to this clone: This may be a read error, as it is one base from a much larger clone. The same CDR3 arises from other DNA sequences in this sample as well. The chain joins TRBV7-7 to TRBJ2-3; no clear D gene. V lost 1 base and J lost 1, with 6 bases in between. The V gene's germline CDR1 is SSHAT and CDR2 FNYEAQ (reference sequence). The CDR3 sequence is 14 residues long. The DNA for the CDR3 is TGTGCCAGCAGCTTAGGCCAGGGCACAGATACGCAGTATTTT. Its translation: CASSLGQGTDTQYF.

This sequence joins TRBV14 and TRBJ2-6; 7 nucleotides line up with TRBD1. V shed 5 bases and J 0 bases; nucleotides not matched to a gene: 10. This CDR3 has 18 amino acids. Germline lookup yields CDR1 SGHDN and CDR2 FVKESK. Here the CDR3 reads CASSFRDSAFSGANVLTF. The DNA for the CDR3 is TGTGCCAGCAGCTTCCGGGACAGCGCGTTCTCTGGGGCCAACGTCCTGACTTTC.